The rows below give T cell receptor beta chains drawn from one sample of a study of T cell responses to AZD1222 COVID-19 vaccine. Profiling relied on immunoSEQ multiplex PCR, and the TCRdb table lists in-frame clones only, not all of them. Among more than 60,000 clones listed, around 87% were seen once. This material consisted of peripheral blood, taken 28 days after the second AZD1222 dose. These receptors were obtained from an adult who received the AZD1222 COVID-19 vaccine. The CDR3 runs from the conserved cysteine through the conserved F or W. A D gene is named only where the DNA matches it firmly. Rows may omit the clone size; those that give it use once, few, many or a size class.

clone_size d_call j_call v_call cdr3_aa cdr3_nt
NA TRBD2 TRBJ2-1 TRBV4-2 CASSQDSPGGGEQFF TGTGCCAGCAGCCAAGATAGTCCGGGCGGGGGTGAGCAGTTCTTC
NA NA TRBJ1-4 TRBV7-9 CASSEINEKLFF TGTGCCAGCAGCGAGATTAATGAAAAACTGTTTTTT
NA NA TRBJ2-7 TRBV7-9 CASSPPLRVPSSYEQYF TGTGCCAGCAGCCCTCCCCTGCGGGTTCCGAGCTCCTACGAGCAGTACTTC
NA NA TRBJ1-5 TRBV2 CASMGRENQPQHF TGTGCCAGCATGGGCAGGGAGAATCAGCCCCAGCATTTT
NA NA TRBJ2-7 TRBV20-1 CSASPVDNLYEQYF TGCAGTGCTAGTCCAGTGGACAATCTCTACGAGCAGTACTTC
NA TRBD2 TRBJ2-3 TRBV6-1 CASSEGGGSTDTQYF TGTGCCAGCAGTGAGGGCGGGGGGAGCACAGATACGCAGTATTTT
NA TRBD1 TRBJ1-1 TRBV19 CASSRRTGGGGATEAFF TGTGCCAGTAGTAGGAGGACAGGGGGCGGTGGGGCCACTGAAGCTTTCTTT
NA NA TRBJ1-3 TRBV2 CASSGATSGNTIYF TGTGCCAGCAGTGGGGCCACCTCTGGAAACACCATATATTTT
NA NA TRBJ2-5 TRBV7-2 CASSLLGGHQETQYF TGTGCCAGCAGCTTACTTGGGGGCCACCAAGAGACCCAGTACTTC
NA NA TRBJ1-2 TRBV25-1 CASTGQSYGYTF TGTGCCAGCACCGGACAGAGCTATGGCTACACCTTC
NA TRBD1 TRBJ1-5 TRBV7-8 CASSILQGINQPQHF TGTGCCAGCAGCATACTACAGGGGATTAATCAGCCCCAGCATTTT
once TRBD1 TRBJ2-7 TRBV6-5 CASSYRDSFLIYEQYF TGTGCCAGCAGTTACCGGGACAGCTTCCTAATCTACGAGCAGTACTTC
NA NA TRBJ2-1 TRBV7-2 CASSLVGTSSYNEQFF TGTGCCAGCAGCTTAGTGGGAACCAGCTCCTACAATGAGCAGTTCTTC
NA NA TRBJ2-3 TRBV10-3 CATRALVGGVDTQYF TGTGCCACCCGGGCCTTGGTGGGGGGTGTTGATACGCAGTATTTT
NA NA TRBJ2-7 TRBV30 CAWSAPRGGGKYEQYF TGTGCCTGGAGTGCACCTAGGGGAGGGGGCAAGTACGAGCAGTACTTC
NA NA TRBJ1-2 TRBV19 CASQQGTSGYTF TGTGCCAGTCAACAGGGTACCAGCGGCTACACCTTC
NA NA TRBJ1-1 TRBV6-1 CASSETYMAWAFF TGTGCCAGCAGTGAAACTTACATGGCGTGGGCTTTCTTT
NA TRBD2 TRBJ2-1 TRBV6-6 CASGTIQNYNEQFF TGTGCCAGTGGGACTATCCAAAACTACAATGAGCAGTTCTTC
NA NA TRBJ2-4 TRBV27 CASSLTGLTKNIQYF TGTGCCAGCAGCCTTACAGGGCTCACCAAAAACATTCAGTACTTC
NA TRBD1 TRBJ1-5 TRBV27 CASKGQSNQPQHF TGTGCCAGCAAGGGACAGTCAAATCAGCCCCAGCATTTT
NA TRBD1 TRBJ2-7 TRBV25-1 CASSELLGTGFYEQYF TGTGCCAGCAGTGAACTTTTAGGGACAGGGTTTTACGAGCAGTACTTC
many NA TRBJ1-2 TRBV7-2 CASSLIDRSGYTF TGTGCCAGCAGCTTAATCGACAGGTCTGGCTACACCTTC
NA TRBD1 TRBJ1-2 TRBV29-1 CSVDGQGGGYTF TGCAGCGTTGACGGTCAGGGGGGAGGCTACACCTTC
NA TRBD2 TRBJ2-1 TRBV11-2 CASSLVGLAGAGGEQFF TGTGCCAGCAGCTTAGTGGGACTAGCGGGGGCTGGGGGTGAGCAGTTCTTC
NA NA TRBJ1-2 TRBV6-5 CASSYGANYGYTF TGTGCCAGCAGTTACGGAGCTAACTATGGCTACACCTTC
NA NA TRBJ1-1 TRBV30 CAWSDSIGGAEAFF TGTGCCTGGAGTGACAGCATCGGGGGAGCTGAAGCTTTCTTT
once TRBD1 TRBJ2-3 TRBV19 CATWGDRRTDTQYF TGTGCCACCTGGGGGGACAGGCGCACAGATACGCAGTATTTT
NA NA TRBJ1-2 TRBV19 CASSRAYGYTF TGTGCCAGTAGCCGCGCTTATGGCTACACCTTC
once NA TRBJ1-2 TRBV7-6 CASSLGSGYTF TGTGCCAGCAGCTTAGGGTCGGGCTACACCTTC
NA NA TRBJ2-6 TRBV5-5 CASSFQDSGANVLTF TGTGCCAGCAGCTTCCAGGATTCTGGGGCCAACGTCCTGACTTTC
NA NA TRBJ1-2 TRBV30 CAAPTGGGYTF TGTGCCGCCCCCACCGGAGGAGGCTACACCTTC
NA TRBD1 TRBJ2-5 TRBV27 CASSFGTGQETQYF TGTGCCAGCAGTTTCGGGACAGGCCAAGAGACCCAGTACTTC
NA NA TRBJ1-4 TRBV6-6 CASSPLDSGNNEKLFF TGTGCCAGCAGTCCCTTGGACAGCGGTAATAATGAAAAACTGTTTTTT
NA TRBD1 TRBJ2-3 TRBV7-2 CASSWGQADTQYF TGTGCCAGCAGCTGGGGACAGGCAGATACGCAGTATTTT
NA NA TRBJ1-5 TRBV6-2/TRBV6-3 CASRPPESPQHF TGTGCCAGCAGGCCTCCGGAATCGCCCCAGCATTTT
NA TRBD2 TRBJ2-3 TRBV28 CASRIAGGQDTQYF TGTGCCAGCAGGATAGCGGGGGGGCAAGATACGCAGTATTTT
NA NA TRBJ2-1 TRBV20-1 CSASTKGRVGGEQFF TGCAGTGCTAGTACCAAGGGCAGGGTCGGAGGGGAGCAGTTCTTC
NA TRBD1 TRBJ1-4 TRBV2 CASSLRTGGRGEKLFF TGTGCCAGCAGTCTTCGGACAGGGGGAAGAGGCGAAAAACTGTTTTTT
NA NA TRBJ1-2 TRBV18 CATNPEGFSGYGYTF TGTGCCACCAACCCGGAGGGTTTCTCTGGCTATGGCTACACCTTC
NA NA TRBJ2-3 TRBV9 CASSVGGARSTDTQYF TGTGCCAGCAGCGTAGGAGGGGCGCGGAGCACAGATACGCAGTATTTT
NA TRBD1 TRBJ2-7 TRBV30 CAWSLSMTGSYEQYF TGTGCCTGGAGTCTATCGATGACAGGGTCCTACGAGCAGTACTTC
NA NA TRBJ1-2 TRBV4-3 CASSQDHKGANYGYTF TGCGCCAGCAGCCAAGATCACAAGGGAGCTAACTATGGCTACACCTTC
once NA TRBJ2-7 TRBV30 CAWSAGQSYEQYF TGTGCCTGGAGCGCGGGACAATCCTACGAGCAGTACTTC
NA NA TRBJ2-7 TRBV2 CASSESGVHEQYF TGTGCCAGCAGTGAATCCGGGGTCCACGAGCAGTACTTC
NA NA TRBJ1-6 TRBV5-8 CASSKGNSPLHF TGTGCCAGCAGTAAGGGTAATTCACCCCTCCACTTT